This TCR beta chain derives from a study of control samples from healthy donors and cancer patients. V was cut by 0 bases and J by 1 base, with 7 bases left in between. CDR3 length: 14 residues. Germline lookup yields CDR1 SGDLS and CDR2 YYNGEE. TCRdb keeps only in-frame clones here, not all; method: immunoSEQ multiplex PCR. The data contain about 120,000 clones, 80% to 90% of them singletons. Specimen: PBMCs. The chain is built from TRBV9 and TRBJ1-1; D gene unclear. This clonotype was sampled from a woman in her forties or fifties with colorectal cancer. DNA for the CDR3: TGTGCCAGCAGCGTAGACAGAAGGAACACTGAAGCTTTCTTT. This sequence encodes CASSVDRRNTEAFF.